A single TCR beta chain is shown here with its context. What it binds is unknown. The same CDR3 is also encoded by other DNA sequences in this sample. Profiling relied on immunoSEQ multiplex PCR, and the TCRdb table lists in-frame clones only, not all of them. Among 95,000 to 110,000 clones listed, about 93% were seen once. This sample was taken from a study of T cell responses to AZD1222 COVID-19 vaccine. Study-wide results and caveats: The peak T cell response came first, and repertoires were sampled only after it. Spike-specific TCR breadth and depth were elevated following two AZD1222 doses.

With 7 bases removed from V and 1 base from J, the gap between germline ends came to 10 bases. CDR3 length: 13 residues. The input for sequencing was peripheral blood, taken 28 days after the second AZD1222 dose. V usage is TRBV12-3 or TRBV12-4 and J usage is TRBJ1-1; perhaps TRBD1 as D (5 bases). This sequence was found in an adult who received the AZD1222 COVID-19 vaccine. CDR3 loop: CASTGTANTEAFF. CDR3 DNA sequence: TGTGCCAGCACCGGGACGGCGAACACTGAAGCTTTCTTT.